Below, one T cell receptor beta chain is given with its context. Its specificity is not known. The data were obtained in a study of cytomegalovirus exposure and HLA in healthy donors. Points from the study as a whole: Upon later analysis, HLA-associated TCR beta chains proved more clonally expanded than other, equally common chains. According to an earlier analysis, most TCR beta V segments yielded productive rearrangements about 90% or about 30% of the time.

Amplification used 60 Vbeta primers and 13 Jbeta primers. Sequencing used immunoSEQ multiplex PCR; TCRdb keeps in-frame clones, though not all of them. Altogether 100,000 to 150,000 clones are present, 80% to 90% being singletons, with the ten largest covering 2% to 3%. Trimming cost V 3 bases and J 1 base, with 10 bases left between them. The CDR3 totals 14 residues. CDR1 SGHDT and CDR2 YYEEEE come from the germline V gene. The clonotype originates from a man aged 45-60 years in good health and CMV-seronegative. Specimen: PBMCs. J is TRBJ1-1 and V is TRBV5-6; no firm D call. The CDR3 sequence: CASSSGRRNTEAFF. The DNA for the CDR3 is TGTGCCAGCAGCTCCGGCCGGAGGAACACTGAAGCTTTCTTT.